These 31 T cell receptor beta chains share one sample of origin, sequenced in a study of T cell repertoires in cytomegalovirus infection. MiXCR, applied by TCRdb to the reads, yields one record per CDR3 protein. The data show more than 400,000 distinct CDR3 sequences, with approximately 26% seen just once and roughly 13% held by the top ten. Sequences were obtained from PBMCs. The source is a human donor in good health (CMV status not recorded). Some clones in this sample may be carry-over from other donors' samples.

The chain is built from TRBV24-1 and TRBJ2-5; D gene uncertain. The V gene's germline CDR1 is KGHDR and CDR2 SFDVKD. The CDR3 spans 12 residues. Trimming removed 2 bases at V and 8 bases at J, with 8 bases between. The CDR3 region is CATSDYAETQYF. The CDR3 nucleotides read TGTGCCACCAGTGATTATGCAGAAACCCAGTACTTC.

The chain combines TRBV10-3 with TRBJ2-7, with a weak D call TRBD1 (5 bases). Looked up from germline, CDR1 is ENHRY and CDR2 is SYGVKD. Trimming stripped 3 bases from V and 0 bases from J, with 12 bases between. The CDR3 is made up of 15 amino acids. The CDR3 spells CAISEGQGISYEQYV. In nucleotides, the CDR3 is TGTGCCATCAGTGAAGGGCAGGGAATCTCCTACGAGCAGTACGTC.

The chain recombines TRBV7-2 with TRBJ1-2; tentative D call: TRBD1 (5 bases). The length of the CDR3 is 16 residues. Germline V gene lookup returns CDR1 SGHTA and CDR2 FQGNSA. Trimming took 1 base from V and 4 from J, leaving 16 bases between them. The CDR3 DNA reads TGTGCCAGCAGCTTAGGGGGCGGTAGGGCCTCCTATGGCTACACCTTC. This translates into CASSLGGGRASYGYTF.

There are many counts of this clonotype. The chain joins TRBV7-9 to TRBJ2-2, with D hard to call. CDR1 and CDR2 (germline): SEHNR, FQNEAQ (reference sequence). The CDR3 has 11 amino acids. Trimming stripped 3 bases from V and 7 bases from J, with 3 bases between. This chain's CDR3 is CASSFGGELFF. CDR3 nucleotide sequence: TGTGCCAGCAGCTTTGGCGGGGAGCTGTTTTTT.

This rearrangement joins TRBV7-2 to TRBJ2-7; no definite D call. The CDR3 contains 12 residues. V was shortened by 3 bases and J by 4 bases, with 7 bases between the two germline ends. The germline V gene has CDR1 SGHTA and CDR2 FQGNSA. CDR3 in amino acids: CASSFSLYEQYF. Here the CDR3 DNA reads TGTGCCAGCAGCTTCTCCTTATACGAGCAGTACTTC. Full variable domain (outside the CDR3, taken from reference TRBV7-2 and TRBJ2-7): GAGVSQSPSNKVTEKGKDVELRCDPISGHTALYWYRQSLGQGLEFLIYFQGNSAPDKSGLPSDRFSAERTGGSVSTLTIQRTQQEDSAVYLCASSFSLYEQYFGPGTRLTVT.

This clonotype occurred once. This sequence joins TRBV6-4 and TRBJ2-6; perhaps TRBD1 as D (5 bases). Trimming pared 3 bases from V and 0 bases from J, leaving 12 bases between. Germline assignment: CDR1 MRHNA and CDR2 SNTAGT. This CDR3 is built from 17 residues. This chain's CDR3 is CASSETGRPSGANVLTF. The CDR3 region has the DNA TGTGCCAGCAGTGAAACAGGTAGACCCTCTGGGGCCAACGTCCTGACTTTC.

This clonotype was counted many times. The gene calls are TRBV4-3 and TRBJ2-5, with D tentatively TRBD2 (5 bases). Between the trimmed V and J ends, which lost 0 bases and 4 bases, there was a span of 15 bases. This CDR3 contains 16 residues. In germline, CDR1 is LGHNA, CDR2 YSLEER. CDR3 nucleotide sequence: TGCGCCAGCAGCCAAGAGATTGAGGGATACGGAGAGACCCAGTACTTC. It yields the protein CASSQEIEGYGETQYF.

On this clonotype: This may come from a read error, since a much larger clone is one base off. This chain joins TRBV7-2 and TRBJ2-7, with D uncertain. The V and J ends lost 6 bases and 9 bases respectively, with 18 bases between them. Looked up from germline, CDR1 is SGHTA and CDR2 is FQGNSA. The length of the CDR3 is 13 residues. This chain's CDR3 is CASRPDPSFRQYF. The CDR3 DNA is TGTGCCAGCAGACCAGATCCCTCTTTTAGGCAGTACTTC.

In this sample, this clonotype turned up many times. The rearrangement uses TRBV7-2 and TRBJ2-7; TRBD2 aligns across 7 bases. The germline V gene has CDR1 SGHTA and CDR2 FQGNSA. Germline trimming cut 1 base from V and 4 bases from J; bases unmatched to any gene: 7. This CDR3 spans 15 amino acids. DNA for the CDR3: TGTGCCAGCAGCTTAGTGGGGGGGGAGAGGTACGAGCAGTACTTC. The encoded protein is CASSLVGGERYEQYF.

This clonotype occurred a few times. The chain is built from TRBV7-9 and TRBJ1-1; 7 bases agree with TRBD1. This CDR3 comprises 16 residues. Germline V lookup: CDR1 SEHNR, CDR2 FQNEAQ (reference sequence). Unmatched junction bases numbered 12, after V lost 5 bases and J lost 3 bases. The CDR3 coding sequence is TGTGCCAGCAGCAACCACAGGGGAGGGTTGGACACTGAAGCTTTCTTT. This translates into CASSNHRGGLDTEAFF.

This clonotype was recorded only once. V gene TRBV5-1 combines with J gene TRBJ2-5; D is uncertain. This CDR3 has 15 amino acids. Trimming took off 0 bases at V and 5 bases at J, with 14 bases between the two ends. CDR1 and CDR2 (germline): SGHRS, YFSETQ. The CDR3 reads CASSLAGGQGETQYF. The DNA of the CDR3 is TGCGCCAGCAGCTTGGCCGGTGGGCAAGGGGAGACCCAGTACTTC. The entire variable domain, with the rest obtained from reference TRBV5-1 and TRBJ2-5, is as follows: KAGVTQTPRYLIKTRGQQVTLSCSPISGHRSVSWYQQTPGQGLQFLFEYFSETQRNKGNFPGRFSGRQFSNSRSEMNVSTLELGDSALYLCASSLAGGQGETQYFGPGTRLLVL.

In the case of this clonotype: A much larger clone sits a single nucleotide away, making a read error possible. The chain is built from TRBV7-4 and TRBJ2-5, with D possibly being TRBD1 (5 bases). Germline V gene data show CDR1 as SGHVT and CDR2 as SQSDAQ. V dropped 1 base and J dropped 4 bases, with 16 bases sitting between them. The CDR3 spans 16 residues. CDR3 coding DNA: TGTGCCAGCAGCTTAGGCAGGGTTAGGGGCGGAGAGACCCAGTACTTC. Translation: CASSLGRVRGGETQYF.

The CDR3 protein is CASSRPQETEAFF. Written as DNA, the CDR3 is TGTGCCAGCAGCCGGCCCCAGGAGACTGAAGCTTTCTTT. V gene TRBV7-9 combines with J gene TRBJ1-1; no clear D. V was cut by 5 bases and J by 5 bases, with 12 bases left in between. There are 13 residues in the CDR3. The V gene's germline CDR1 is SEHNR and CDR2 FQNEAQ (reference sequence).

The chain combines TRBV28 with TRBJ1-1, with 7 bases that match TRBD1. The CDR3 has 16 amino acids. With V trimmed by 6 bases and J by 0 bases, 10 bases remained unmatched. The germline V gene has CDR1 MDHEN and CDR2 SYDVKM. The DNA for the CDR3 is TGTGCCAGCAGCCGACAGGGTTACCCCATGAACACTGAAGCTTTCTTT. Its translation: CASSRQGYPMNTEAFF.

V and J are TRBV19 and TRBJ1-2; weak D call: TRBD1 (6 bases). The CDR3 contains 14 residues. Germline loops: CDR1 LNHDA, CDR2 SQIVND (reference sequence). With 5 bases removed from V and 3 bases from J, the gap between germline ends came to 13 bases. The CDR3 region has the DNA TGTGCCAGTAGTGCAGGACAGAACCACTATGGCTACACCTTC. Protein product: CASSAGQNHYGYTF.

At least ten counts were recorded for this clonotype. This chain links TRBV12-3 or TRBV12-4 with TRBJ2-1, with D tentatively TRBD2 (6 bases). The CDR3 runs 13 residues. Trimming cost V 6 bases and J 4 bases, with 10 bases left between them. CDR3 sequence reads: CASRPGSYNEQFF. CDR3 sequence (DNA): TGTGCCAGCAGACCCGGGAGTTACAATGAGCAGTTCTTC.

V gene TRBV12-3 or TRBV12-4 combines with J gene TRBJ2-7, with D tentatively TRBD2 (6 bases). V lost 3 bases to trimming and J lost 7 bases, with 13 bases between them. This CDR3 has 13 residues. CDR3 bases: TGTGCCAGCAGTTTGCCTAGGGGACTTGAGCAGTACTTC. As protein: CASSLPRGLEQYF.

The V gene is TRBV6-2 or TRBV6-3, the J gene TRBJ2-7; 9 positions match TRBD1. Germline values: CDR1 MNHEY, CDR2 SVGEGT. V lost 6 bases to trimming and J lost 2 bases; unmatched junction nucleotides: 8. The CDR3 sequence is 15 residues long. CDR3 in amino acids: CASSPTGGTAYEQYF. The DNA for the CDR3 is TGTGCCAGCAGCCCGACAGGGGGAACCGCCTACGAGCAGTACTTC.

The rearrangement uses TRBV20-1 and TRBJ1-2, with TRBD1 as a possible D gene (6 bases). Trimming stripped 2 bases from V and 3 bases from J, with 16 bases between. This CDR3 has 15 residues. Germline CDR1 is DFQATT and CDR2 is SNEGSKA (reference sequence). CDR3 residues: CSARRAGAGDYGYTF. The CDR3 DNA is TGCAGTGCTAGAAGGGCAGGGGCCGGGGACTATGGCTACACCTTC.

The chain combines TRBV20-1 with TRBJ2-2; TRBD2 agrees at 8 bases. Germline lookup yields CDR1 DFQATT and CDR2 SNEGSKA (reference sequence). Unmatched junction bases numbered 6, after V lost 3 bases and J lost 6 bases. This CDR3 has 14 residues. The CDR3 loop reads CSARPGRAAGELFF. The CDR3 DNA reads TGCAGTGCTAGGCCCGGGAGGGCCGCCGGGGAGCTGTTTTTT.

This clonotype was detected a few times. CDR3: CASSSRQARLSGANVLTF. CDR3 nucleotides: TGTGCCAGTAGTTCGAGACAGGCTAGACTCTCTGGGGCCAACGTCCTGACTTTC. V gene TRBV19 combines with J gene TRBJ2-6, with a tentative D call TRBD1 (6 bases). V gave up 5 bases and J gave up 0 bases, with 17 bases separating them. CDR3 length: 18 amino acids. CDR1 is LNHDA and CDR2 is SQIVND in the germline V gene (reference sequence).

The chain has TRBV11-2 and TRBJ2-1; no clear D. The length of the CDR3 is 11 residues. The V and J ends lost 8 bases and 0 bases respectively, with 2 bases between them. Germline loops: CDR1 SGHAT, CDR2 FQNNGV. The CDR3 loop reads CASYSYNEQFF. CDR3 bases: TGTGCCAGCTACTCCTACAATGAGCAGTTCTTC.

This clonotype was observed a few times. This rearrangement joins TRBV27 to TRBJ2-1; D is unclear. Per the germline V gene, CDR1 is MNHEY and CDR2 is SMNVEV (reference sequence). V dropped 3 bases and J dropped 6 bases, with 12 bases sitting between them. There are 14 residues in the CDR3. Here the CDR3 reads CASSFLDQSNEQFF. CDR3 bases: TGTGCCAGCAGTTTCCTCGATCAGAGCAATGAGCAGTTCTTC.

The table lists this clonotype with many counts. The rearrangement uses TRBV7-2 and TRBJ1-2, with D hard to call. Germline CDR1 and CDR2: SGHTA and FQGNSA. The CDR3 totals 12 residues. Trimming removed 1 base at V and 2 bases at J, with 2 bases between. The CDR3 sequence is CASSLVNYGYTF. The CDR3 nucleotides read TGTGCCAGCAGCTTAGTGAACTATGGCTACACCTTC.

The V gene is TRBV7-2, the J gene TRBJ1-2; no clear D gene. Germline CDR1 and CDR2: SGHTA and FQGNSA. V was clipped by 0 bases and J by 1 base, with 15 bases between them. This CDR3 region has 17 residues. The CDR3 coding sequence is TGTGCCAGCAGCTTAGCAGGAGGCCGGAATTTTAACTATGGCTACACCTTC. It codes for CASSLAGGRNFNYGYTF.

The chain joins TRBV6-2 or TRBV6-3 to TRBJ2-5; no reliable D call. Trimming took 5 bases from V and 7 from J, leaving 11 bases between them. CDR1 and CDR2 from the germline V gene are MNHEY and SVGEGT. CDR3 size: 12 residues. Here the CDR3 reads CASSPNPRTQYF. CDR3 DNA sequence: TGTGCCAGCAGTCCTAACCCGCGGACCCAGTACTTC.

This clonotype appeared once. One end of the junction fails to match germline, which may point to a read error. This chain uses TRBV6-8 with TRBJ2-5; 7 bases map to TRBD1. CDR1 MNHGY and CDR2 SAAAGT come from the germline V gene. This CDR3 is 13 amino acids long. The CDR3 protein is CASSYGEDRALRF. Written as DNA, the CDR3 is TGTGCCAGCAGTTACGGAGAAGACAGGGCCCTCCGCTTC.

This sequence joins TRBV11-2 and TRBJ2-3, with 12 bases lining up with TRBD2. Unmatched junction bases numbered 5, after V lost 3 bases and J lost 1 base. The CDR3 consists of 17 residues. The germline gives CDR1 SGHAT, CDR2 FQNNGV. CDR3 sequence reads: CASSFVTSGSGTDTQYF. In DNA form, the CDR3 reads TGTGCCAGCAGCTTTGTGACTAGCGGGAGTGGCACAGATACGCAGTATTTT. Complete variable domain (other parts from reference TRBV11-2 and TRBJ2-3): EAGVAQSPRYKIIEKRQSVAFWCNPISGHATLYWYQQILGQGPKLLIQFQNNGVVDDSQLPKDRFSAERLKGVDSTLKIQPAKLEDSAVYLCASSFVTSGSGTDTQYFGPGTRLTVL.

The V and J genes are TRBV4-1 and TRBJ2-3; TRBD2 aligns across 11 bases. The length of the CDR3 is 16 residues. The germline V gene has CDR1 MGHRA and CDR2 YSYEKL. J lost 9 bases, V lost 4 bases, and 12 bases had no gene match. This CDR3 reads CASSPVAGGPQETQYF. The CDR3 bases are TGCGCCAGCAGCCCAGTAGCGGGAGGGCCGCAAGAAACGCAGTATTTT.

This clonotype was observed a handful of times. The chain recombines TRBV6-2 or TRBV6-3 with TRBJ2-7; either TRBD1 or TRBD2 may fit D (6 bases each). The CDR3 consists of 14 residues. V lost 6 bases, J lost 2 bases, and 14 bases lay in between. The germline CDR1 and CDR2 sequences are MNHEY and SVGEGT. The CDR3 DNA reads TGTGCCAGCAGGGAGGGGGGATCAACCTACGAGCAGTACTTC. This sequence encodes CASREGGSTYEQYF.

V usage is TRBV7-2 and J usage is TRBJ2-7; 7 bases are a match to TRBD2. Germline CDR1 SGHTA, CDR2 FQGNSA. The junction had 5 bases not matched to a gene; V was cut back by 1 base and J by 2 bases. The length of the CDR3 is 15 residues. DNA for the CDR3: TGTGCCAGCAGCTTAGGTGGGACTATCCCCTACGAGCAGTACTTC. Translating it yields CASSLGGTIPYEQYF.